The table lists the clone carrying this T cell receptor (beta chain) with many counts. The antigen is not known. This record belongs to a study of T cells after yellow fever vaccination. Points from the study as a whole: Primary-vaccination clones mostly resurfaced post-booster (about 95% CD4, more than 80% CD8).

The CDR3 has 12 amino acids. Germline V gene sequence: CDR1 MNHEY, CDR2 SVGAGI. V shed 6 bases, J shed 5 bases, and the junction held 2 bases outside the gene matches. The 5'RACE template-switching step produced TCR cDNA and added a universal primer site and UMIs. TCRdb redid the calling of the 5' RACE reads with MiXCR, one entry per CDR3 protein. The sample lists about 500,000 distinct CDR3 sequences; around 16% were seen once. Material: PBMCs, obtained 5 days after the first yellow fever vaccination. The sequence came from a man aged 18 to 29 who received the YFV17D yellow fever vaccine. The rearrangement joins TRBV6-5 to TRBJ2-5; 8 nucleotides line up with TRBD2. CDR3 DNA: TGTGCCAGCAGGGCGGGGGGTGAGACCCAGTACTTC. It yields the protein CASRAGGETQYF.